This T cell receptor beta chain was retrieved from a study of blood T cell repertoires in COVID-19. Study information: COVID-19 samples from acute and convalescent phases originated in the United States, Italy and Spain.

Enrollment of patients from Seattle took place during active infection, with longitudinal follow-up. Authors' processing steps: Amplification of reference gene primers was used by the study to estimate nucleated cell counts. Using immunoSEQ multiplex PCR, the repertoire was profiled, and TCRdb retains in-frame clones only, with some absent. The V and J calls and clone size come from that table; D and trimming were worked out from the DNA. The data contain hundreds of thousands of clones, around nine tenths of them seen just once; the ten biggest clones take up around 13%. CDR3 size: 11 residues. The gene calls are TRBV21-1 and TRBJ2-7; TRBD2, the table's D call, was not compared with the DNA. TRBV21-1 is shown as a pseudogene. The sample comprised peripheral blood. This TCR was sampled from a woman between 65 and 79 years old with COVID-19, enrolled during active disease. Here the CDR3 DNA reads TGTGCCAGCAACTTATCCTACGAGCAGTACTTC. Translation gives CASNLSYEQYF.